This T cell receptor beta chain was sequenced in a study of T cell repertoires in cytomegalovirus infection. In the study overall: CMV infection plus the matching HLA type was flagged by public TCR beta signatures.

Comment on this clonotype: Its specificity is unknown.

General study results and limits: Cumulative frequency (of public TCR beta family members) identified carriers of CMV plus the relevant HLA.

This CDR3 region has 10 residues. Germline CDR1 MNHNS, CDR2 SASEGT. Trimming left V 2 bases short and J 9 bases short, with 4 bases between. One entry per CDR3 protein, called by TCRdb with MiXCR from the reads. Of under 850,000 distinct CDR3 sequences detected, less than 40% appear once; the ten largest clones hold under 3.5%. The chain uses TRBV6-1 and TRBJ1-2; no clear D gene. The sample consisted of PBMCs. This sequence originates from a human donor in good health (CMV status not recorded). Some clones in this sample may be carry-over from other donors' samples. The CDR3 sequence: CASSELRYTF. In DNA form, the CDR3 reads TGTGCCAGCAGTGAACTCCGCTACACCTTC.